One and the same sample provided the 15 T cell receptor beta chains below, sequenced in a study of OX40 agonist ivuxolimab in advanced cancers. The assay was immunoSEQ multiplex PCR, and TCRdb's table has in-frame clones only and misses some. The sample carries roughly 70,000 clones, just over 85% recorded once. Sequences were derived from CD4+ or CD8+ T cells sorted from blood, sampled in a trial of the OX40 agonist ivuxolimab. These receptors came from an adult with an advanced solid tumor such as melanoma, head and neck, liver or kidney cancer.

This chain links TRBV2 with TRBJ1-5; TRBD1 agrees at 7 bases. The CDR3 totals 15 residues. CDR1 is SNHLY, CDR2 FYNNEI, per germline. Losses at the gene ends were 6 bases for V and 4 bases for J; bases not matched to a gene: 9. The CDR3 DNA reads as TGTGCCAGCAGGCAGGGGGGGCAGGGTAATCAGCCCCAGCATTTT. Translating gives CASRQGGQGNQPQHF.

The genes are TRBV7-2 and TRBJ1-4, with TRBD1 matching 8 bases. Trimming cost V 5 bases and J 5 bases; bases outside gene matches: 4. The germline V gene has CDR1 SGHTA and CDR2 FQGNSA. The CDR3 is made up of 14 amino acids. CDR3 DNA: TGTGCCAGCAGCCCACAGGGGGGGAATGAAAAACTGTTTTTT. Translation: CASSPQGGNEKLFF.

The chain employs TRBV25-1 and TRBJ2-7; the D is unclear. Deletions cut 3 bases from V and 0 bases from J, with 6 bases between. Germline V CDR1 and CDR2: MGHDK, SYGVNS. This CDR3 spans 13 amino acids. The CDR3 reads CASSDGNSYEQYF. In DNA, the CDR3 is TGTGCCAGCAGTGATGGCAACTCCTACGAGCAGTACTTC.

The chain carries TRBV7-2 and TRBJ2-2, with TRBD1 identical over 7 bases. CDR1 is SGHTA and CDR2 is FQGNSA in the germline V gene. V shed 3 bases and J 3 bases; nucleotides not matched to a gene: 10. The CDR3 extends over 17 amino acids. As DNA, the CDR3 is TGTGCCAGCAGCTTGAGGCGACAGGGAAGCGACACCGGGGAGCTGTTTTTT. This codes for CASSLRRQGSDTGELFF.

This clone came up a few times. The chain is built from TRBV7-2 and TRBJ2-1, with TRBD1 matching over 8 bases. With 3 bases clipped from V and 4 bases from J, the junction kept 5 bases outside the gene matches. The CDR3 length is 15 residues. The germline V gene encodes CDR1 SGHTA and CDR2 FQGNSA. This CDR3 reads CASSFQGAGYNEQFF. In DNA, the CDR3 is TGTGCCAGCAGCTTTCAGGGGGCTGGGTACAATGAGCAGTTCTTC.

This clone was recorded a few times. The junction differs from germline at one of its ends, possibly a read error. The CDR3 reads CASSEKEGKDF. As DNA, the CDR3 is TGCGCCAGCAGTGAGAAAGAAGGGAAGGACTTC. This chain links TRBV10-1 with TRBJ2-4; unclear D gene. This CDR3 spans 11 amino acids. Germline CDR1 WNHNN, CDR2 SYGVQD (reference sequence).

CDR3 loop: CASSYSGEKLFF. The CDR3 DNA sequence: TGTGCCAGCAGTTACTCGGGGGAAAAACTGTTTTTT. V gene TRBV6-6 combines with J gene TRBJ1-4; D not certain. This CDR3 is built from 12 residues. V was clipped by 0 bases and J by 8 bases, with 4 bases between them. Germline CDR1 is MNHNY and CDR2 is SVGAGI (reference sequence).

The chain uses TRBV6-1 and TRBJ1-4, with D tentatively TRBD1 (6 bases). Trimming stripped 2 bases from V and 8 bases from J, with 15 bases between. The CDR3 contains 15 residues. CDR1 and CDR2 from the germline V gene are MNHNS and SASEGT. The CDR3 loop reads CASSELRQGSEKLFF. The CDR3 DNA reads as TGTGCCAGCAGTGAACTACGGCAGGGGAGCGAAAAACTGTTTTTT.

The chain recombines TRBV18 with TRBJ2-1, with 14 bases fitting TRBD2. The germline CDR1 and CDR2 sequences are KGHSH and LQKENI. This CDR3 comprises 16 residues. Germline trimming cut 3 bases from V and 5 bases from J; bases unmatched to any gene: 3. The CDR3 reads CASSPLTSGRDNEQFF. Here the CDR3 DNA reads TGTGCCAGCTCACCGCTGACTAGCGGGAGGGACAATGAGCAGTTCTTC.

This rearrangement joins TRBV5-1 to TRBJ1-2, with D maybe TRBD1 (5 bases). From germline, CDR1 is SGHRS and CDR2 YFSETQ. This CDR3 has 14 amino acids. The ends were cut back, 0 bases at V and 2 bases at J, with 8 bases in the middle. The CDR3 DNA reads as TGCGCCAGCAGCTTGGATCCAGGGAACTATGGCTACACCTTC. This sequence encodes CASSLDPGNYGYTF.

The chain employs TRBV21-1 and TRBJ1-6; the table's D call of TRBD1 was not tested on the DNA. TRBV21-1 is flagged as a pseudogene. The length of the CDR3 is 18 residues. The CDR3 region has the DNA TGTGCCAGCAGCAAAGAACAGGGGAAAAAGTCCTATAATTCACCCCTCCACTTT. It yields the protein CASSKEQGKKSYNSPLHF.

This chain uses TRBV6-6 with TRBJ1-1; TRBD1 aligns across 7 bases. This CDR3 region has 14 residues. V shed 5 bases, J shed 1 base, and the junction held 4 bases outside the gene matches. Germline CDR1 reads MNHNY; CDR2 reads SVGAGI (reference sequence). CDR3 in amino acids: CASSEDRTNTEAFF. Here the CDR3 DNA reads TGTGCCAGCAGTGAGGACAGGACGAACACTGAAGCTTTCTTT.

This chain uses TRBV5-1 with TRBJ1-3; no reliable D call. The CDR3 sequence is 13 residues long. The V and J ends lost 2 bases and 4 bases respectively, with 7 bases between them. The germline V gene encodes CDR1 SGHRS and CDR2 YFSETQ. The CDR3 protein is CASSFTLGNTIYF. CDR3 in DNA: TGCGCCAGCAGCTTTACTTTGGGAAACACCATATATTTT.

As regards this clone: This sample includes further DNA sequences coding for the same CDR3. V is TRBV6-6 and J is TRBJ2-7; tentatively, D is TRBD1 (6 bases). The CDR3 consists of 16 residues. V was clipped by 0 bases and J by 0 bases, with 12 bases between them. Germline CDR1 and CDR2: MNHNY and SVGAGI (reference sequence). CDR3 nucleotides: TGTGCCAGCAGTTACTCATGGGACACTAACTCCTACGAGCAGTACTTC. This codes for CASSYSWDTNSYEQYF.

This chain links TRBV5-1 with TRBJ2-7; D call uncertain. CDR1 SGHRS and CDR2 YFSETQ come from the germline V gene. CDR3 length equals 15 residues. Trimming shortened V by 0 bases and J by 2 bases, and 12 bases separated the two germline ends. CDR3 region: CASSLAEDTTYEQYF. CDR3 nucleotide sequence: TGCGCCAGCAGCTTGGCCGAAGACACCACCTACGAGCAGTACTTC.